Sequencing of this T cell receptor (beta chain) was carried out in a study of shared clonotypes between healthy human individuals. Libraries were prepared by immunoSEQ multiplex PCR; TCRdb keeps only in-frame clonotypes and omits some of them. This table has about 2.3 million clones, more than 80% appearing once. Germline values: CDR1 SGHRS, CDR2 YFSETQ. V lost 0 bases, J lost 0 bases, and 10 bases lay in between. The CDR3 is 16 residues long. Regarding this clone: Other DNA sequences from this sample encode an identical CDR3 as well.

The chain has TRBV5-1 and TRBJ2-1; D might be TRBD1 (5 bases). The sequence came from a young man in good health. Some clones in this sample may be carry-over from other donors' samples. Specimen: naive CD4+ T cells from PBMCs. Specified subset: CD45RA+ positively selected. The CDR3 protein is CASSLGQGSSYNEQFF. Written as DNA, the CDR3 is TGCGCCAGCAGCTTGGGGCAGGGTAGCTCCTACAATGAGCAGTTCTTC.